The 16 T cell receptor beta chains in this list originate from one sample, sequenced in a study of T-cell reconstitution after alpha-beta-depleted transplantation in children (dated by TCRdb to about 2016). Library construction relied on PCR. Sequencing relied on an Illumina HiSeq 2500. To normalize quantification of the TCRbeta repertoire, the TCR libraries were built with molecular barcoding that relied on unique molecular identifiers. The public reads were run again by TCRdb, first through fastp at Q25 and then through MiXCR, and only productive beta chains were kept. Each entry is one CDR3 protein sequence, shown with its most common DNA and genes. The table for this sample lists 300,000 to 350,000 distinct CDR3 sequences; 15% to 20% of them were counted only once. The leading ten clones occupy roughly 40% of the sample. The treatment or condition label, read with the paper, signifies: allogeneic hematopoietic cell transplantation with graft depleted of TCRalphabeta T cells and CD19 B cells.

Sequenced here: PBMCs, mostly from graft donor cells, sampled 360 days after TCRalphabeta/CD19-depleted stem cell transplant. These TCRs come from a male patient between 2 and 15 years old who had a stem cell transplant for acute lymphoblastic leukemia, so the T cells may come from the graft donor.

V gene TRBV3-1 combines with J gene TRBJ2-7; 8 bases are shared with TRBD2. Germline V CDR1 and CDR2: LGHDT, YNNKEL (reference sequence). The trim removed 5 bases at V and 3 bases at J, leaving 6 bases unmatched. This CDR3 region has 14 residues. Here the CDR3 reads CASSVIGTSYEQYF. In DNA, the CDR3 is TGTGCCAGCAGCGTCATTGGGACTAGCTACGAGCAGTACTTC.

The CDR3 region is CASRRLAGGFNEQFF. The CDR3 bases are TGCGCCAGCAGGAGACTAGCGGGAGGATTCAATGAGCAGTTCTTC. This chain connects TRBV10-2 to TRBJ2-1, with 13 nucleotides matching TRBD2. The CDR3 covers 15 residues. The V gene's germline CDR1 is WSHSY and CDR2 SAAADI. Trimming at V came to 6 bases and at J to 6 bases, leaving 5 bases not matched to a gene.

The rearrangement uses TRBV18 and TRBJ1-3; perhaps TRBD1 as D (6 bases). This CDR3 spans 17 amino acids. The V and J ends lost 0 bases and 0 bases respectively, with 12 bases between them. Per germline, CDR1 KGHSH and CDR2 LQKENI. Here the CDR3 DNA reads TGTGCCAGCTCACCACCGGGGGGCTTTGGCTCTGGAAACACCATATATTTT. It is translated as CASSPPGGFGSGNTIYF.

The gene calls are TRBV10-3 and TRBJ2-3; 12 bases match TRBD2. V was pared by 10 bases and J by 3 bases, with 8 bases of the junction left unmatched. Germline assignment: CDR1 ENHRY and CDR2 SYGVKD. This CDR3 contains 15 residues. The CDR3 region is CATQYGLAGTDTQYF. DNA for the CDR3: TGTGCCACCCAATATGGACTAGCGGGAACAGATACGCAGTATTTT.

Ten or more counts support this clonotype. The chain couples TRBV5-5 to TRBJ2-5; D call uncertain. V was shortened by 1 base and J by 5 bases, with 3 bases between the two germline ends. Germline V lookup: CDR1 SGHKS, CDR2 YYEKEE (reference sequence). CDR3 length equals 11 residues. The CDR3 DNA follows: TGTGCCAGCAGCTTGTGGGAGACCCAGTACTTC. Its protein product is CASSLWETQYF.

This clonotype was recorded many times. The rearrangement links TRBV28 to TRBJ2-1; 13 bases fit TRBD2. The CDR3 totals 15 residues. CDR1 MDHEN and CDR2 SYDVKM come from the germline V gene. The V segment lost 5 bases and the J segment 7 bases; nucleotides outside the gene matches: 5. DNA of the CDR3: TGTGCCAGCAGTATCCCGACTAGCGGGAGGAATGAGCAGTTCTTC. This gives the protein CASSIPTSGRNEQFF.

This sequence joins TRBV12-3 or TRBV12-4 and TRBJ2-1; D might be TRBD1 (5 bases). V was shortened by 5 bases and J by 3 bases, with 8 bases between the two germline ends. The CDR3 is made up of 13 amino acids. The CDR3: CASSETGYNEQFF. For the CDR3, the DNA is TGTGCCAGCAGTGAAACAGGCTACAATGAGCAGTTCTTC.

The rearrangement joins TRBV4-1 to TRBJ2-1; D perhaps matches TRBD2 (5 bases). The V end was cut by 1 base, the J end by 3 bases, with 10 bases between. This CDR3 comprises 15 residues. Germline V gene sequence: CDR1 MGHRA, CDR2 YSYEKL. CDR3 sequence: CASSQVWEYYNEQFF. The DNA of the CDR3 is TGCGCCAGCAGCCAAGTGTGGGAGTACTACAATGAGCAGTTCTTC.

In DNA, the CDR3 is TGTGCCAGCAGCCCGGGACAGGGCCAGGGCGGCTACACCTTC. It specifies CASSPGQGQGGYTF. The chain links TRBV28 to TRBJ1-2, with 9 bases matching TRBD1. J gave up 8 bases and V 6 bases, and 10 bases lay outside the gene matches. CDR3 length: 14 amino acids. Germline CDR1 and CDR2: MDHEN and SYDVKM.

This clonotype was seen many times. The CDR3 is CSGGGRMVSTDTQYF. CDR3 DNA: TGCAGTGGGGGCGGGAGGATGGTTAGCACAGATACGCAGTATTTT. The V call is TRBV20-1, the J call TRBJ2-3, with TRBD2 matching 8 bases. Germline V gene data show CDR1 as DFQATT and CDR2 as SNEGSKA (reference sequence). The CDR3 runs 15 residues. The V segment lost 7 bases and the J segment 0 bases; nucleotides outside the gene matches: 9.

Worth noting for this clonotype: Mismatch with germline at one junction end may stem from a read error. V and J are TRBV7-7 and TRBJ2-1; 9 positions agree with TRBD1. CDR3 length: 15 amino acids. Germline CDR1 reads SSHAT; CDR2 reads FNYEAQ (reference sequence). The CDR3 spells CASSSGQGTFNEQFF. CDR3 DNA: TGTGCTAGCAGCTCGGGACAGGGAACGTTCAATGAGCAGTTCTTC.

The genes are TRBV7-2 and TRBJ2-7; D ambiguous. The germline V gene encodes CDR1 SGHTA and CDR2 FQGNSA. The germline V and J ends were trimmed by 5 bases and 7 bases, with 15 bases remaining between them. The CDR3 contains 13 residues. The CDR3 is CASSRKQTGEQYF. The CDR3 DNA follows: TGTGCCAGCAGCAGGAAACAGACTGGGGAGCAGTACTTC.

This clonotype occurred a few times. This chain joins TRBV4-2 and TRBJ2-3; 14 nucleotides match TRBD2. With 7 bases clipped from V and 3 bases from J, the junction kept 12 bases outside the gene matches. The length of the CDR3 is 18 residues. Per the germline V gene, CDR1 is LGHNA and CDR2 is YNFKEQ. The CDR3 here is CASTPGTSGSGGTDTQYF. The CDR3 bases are TGTGCCAGCACCCCCGGGACTAGCGGGAGTGGTGGTACAGATACGCAGTATTTT.

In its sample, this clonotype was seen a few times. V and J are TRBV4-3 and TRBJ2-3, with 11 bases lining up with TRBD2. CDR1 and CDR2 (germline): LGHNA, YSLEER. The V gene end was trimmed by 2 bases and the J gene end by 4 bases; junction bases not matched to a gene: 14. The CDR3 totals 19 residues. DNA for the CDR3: TGCGCCAGCAGCCAAAGATTGGCTAGCGGGAGGATTTTGTCAGATACGCAGTATTTT. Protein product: CASSQRLASGRILSDTQYF.

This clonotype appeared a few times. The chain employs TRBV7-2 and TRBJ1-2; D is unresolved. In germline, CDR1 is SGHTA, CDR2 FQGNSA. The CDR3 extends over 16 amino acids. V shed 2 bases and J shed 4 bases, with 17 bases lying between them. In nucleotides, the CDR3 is TGTGCCAGCAGCTTATCAGGAACGGAGTGGGGCTATGGCTACACCTTC. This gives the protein CASSLSGTEWGYGYTF. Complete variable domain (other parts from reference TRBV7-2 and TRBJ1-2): GAGVSQSPSNKVTEKGKDVELRCDPISGHTALYWYRQSLGQGLEFLIYFQGNSAPDKSGLPSDRFSAERTGGSVSTLTIQRTQQEDSAVYLCASSLSGTEWGYGYTFGSGTRLTVV.

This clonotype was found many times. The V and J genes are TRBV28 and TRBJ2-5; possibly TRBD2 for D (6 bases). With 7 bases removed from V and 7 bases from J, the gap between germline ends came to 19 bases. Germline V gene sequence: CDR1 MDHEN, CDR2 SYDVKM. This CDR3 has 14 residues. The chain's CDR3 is CASTPPGLRATQYF. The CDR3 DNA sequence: TGTGCCAGCACCCCCCCGGGACTCCGTGCGACCCAGTACTTC. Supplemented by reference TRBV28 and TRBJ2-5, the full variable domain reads DVKVTQSSRYLVKRTGEKVFLECVQDMDHENMFWYRQDPGLGLRLIYFSYDVKMKEKGDIPEGYSVSREKKERFSLILESASTNQTSMYLCASTPPGLRATQYFGPGTRLLVL.